The source of this T cell receptor (beta chain) is a study of blood T cell repertoires in COVID-19 (dated by TCRdb to about 2020). Background on the whole study: Samples covering the acute and convalescent phases of COVID-19 were provided by collaborators in the United States, Italy and Spain. The prospective study material was composed of cDNA or gDNA derived from T cells, B-cell-depleted T cells, or PBMCs. Subjects who had been exposed to COVID-19, were actively infected with it, or had recovered from it provided the deeply sampled blood TCRbeta repertoires that made up the dataset. The repertoires were made available in a free public database intended to serve as a resource for research on the immune response to SARS-CoV-2. Samples were obtained from the ongoing ImmuneRACE study (first 160 participants) and from about 1,300 subjects provided by 6 global collaborators. Sample metadata almost always included a de-identified subject ID, COVID-19 status, age in years and sex. HLA class I and class II types, where available, came from metadata supplied by the sample provider rather than from assay-based typing.

In the case of this clone: This clone's antigen is unknown. Within one base of it there is no much larger clone, and no base qualities were kept.

Each collaborating institution followed its own protocols to collect whole blood in K2EDTA tubes. For TCRbeta analysis, collaborator samples were shipped as frozen whole blood, as isolated PBMCs, or as DNA extracted from either sample type. TCRbeta CDR3 regions were amplified from genomic DNA using the immunoSEQ Assay, a bias-controlled multiplex PCR. Per the source publication's procedure: Within the assay, amplification of reference gene primers was used to estimate how many nucleated cells each sample contained. To quantify the absolute abundance of each unique TCRbeta CDR3 rearrangement, sequence reads were collapsed and filtered. For each sample, productive Simpson clonality was calculated as the square root of Simpson's diversity index over productive rearrangements. In TCRdb, the immuneACCESS table is reduced to in-frame sequences with V and J assigned. These tables do not hold every clone; where another copy was compared, an unresolved V gene accounts for under half, and the others remain unexplained. That table furnishes V, J and clone size, whereas the DNA furnished D and trimming. Across this sample there are 300,000 or so clones, with about 83% seen only once. 1% to 1.5% of the sample goes to the ten largest clones.

Overall study results and their limits: Clinical and demographic metadata were provided uncurated, with the amount varying by source and participant.

The CDR3 covers 14 residues, taking in both the cysteine and the phenylalanine. Only CDR3 DNA remains: 42 bases, in frame from the first base. The germline V gene gives CDR1 as SGHDT and CDR2 as YYEEEE. Trimming at the junction amounts to 0 bases on V and 4 bases on J, and the germline ends lie 10 bases apart. The sequence links TRBV5-6 to TRBJ1-1, with no confident D gene call. The receptor was derived from a woman aged 50 to 60 with acute or convalescent COVID-19. Sample: peripheral blood. The nucleotide sequence reads TGTGCCAGCAGCTTGGTGCAGTCGCTCACTGAAGCTTTCTTT. Protein translation: CASSLVQSLTEAFF.